Listed here are 17 T cell receptor beta chains from one sample, sequenced in a study of blood T cell repertoires in COVID-19. Generated by immunoSEQ multiplex PCR, the TCRdb table keeps only in-frame clones and is missing some. The data hold some 190,000 clones, with about four fifths observed a single time. Specimen: PBMCs or T cells enriched from blood (not recorded which). These receptors were obtained from a woman under 40 who had recovered from COVID-19.

The J gene is TRBJ2-5, the V gene TRBV6-5, with TRBD1 matching 7 bases. The CDR3 runs 12 residues. Germline trimming cut 6 bases from V and 5 bases from J; bases unmatched to any gene: 3. From germline, CDR1 is MNHEY and CDR2 SVGAGI. The CDR3: CASRTGLETQYF. CDR3 DNA sequence: TGTGCCAGCAGGACAGGGTTGGAGACCCAGTACTTC.

The chain recombines TRBV30 with TRBJ2-7; 8 bases map to TRBD2. Trimming cost V 5 bases and J 7 bases; bases outside gene matches: 10. Germline CDR1 is GTSNPN and CDR2 is SVGIG (reference sequence). This CDR3 is built from 13 residues. The CDR3 nucleotides read TGTGCCTGGGGCGGAGGACTAGCTCGGGAGCAGTACTTC. Protein: CAWGGGLAREQYF.

The CDR3 DNA is TGTGCCAGCAGCCCGGGGTTCATGAACACTGAAGCTTTCTTT. It encodes CASSPGFMNTEAFF. The chain has TRBV5-5 and TRBJ1-1, with D hard to call. Germline V gives CDR1 SGHKS, CDR2 YYEKEE (reference sequence). Trimming pared 4 bases from V and 0 bases from J, leaving 10 bases between. The CDR3 length is 14 residues.

This chain joins TRBV4-2 and TRBJ2-5; 7 positions agree with TRBD2. V lost 4 bases, J lost 3 bases, and 2 bases stayed unmatched. Per germline, CDR1 LGHNA and CDR2 YNFKEQ. CDR3 size: 13 residues. The CDR3 DNA reads as TGTGCCAGCAGCCCGAGCGGGGAAGAGACCCAGTACTTC. This translates into CASSPSGEETQYF.

This clone was observed a handful of times. The chain links TRBV20-1 to TRBJ2-1; D gene unclear. This CDR3 has 11 amino acids. The germline V gene encodes CDR1 DFQATT and CDR2 SNEGSKA (reference sequence). V lost 5 bases and J lost 10, with 12 bases in between. The DNA of the CDR3 is TGCAGTGCTTCGACTTTGCGGGAGCAGTTCTTC. Protein product: CSASTLREQFF.

CDR3 region: CASSYYPTGPNTEAFF. The CDR3 coding sequence is TGTGCCAGCAGTTACTACCCGACAGGGCCAAACACTGAAGCTTTCTTT. J is TRBJ1-1 and V is TRBV6-5, with TRBD1 matching over 7 bases. V shed 1 base, J shed 2 bases, and the junction held 7 bases outside the gene matches. The CDR3 is 16 amino acids. Germline V gene data show CDR1 as MNHEY and CDR2 as SVGAGI.

The J gene is TRBJ1-5, the V gene TRBV5-8, with no clear D. Germline CDR1 and CDR2: SGHTS and YDEGEE. V lost 4 bases to trimming and J lost 0 bases, with 5 bases between them. The CDR3 consists of 13 residues. For the CDR3, the DNA is TGTGCCAGCAGCCACAATAGCAATCAGCCCCAGCATTTT. Its translation is CASSHNSNQPQHF.

This rearrangement joins TRBV7-2 to TRBJ1-5; D possibly corresponds to TRBD1 (6 bases). The CDR3 contains 15 residues. V was cut by 5 bases and J by 3 bases, with 14 bases left in between. Per germline, CDR1 SGHTA and CDR2 FQGNSA. The CDR3 loop is CASSTGTIANQPQHF. CDR3 coding DNA: TGTGCCAGCAGCACCGGGACAATCGCCAATCAGCCCCAGCATTTT.

CDR3 DNA: TGTGCCAGCAGTTTCTTCGGGACTTCCACCGGGGAGCTGTTTTTT. Its protein is CASSFFGTSTGELFF. This chain links TRBV27 with TRBJ2-2; TRBD2 is a possible D gene (6 bases). The CDR3 contains 15 residues. Per the germline V gene, CDR1 is MNHEY and CDR2 is SMNVEV (reference sequence). With 3 bases removed from V and 4 bases from J, the gap between germline ends came to 12 bases.

As DNA, the CDR3 is TGTGCCGGATCTGGCAGGGGGCATCAGCCCCAGCATTTT. This translates into CAGSGRGHQPQHF. The gene calls are TRBV2 and TRBJ1-5; 8 nucleotides align to TRBD1. The CDR3 has 13 residues. The ends lost 11 bases at V and 5 bases at J; junction bases unmatched: 8. The germline V gene encodes CDR1 SNHLY and CDR2 FYNNEI.

The V call is TRBV28, the J call TRBJ2-7; 10 nucleotides agree with TRBD2. The CDR3 totals 14 residues. The ends lost 5 bases at V and 2 bases at J; junction bases unmatched: 3. Germline V gives CDR1 MDHEN, CDR2 SYDVKM. The CDR3 DNA sequence: TGTGCCAGCAGTAAAGCGGGAGGGACCTACGAGCAGTACTTC. This sequence encodes CASSKAGGTYEQYF. The whole variable domain, filled in from reference TRBV28 and TRBJ2-7, reads DVKVTQSSRYLVKRTGEKVFLECVQDMDHENMFWYRQDPGLGLRLIYFSYDVKMKEKGDIPEGYSVSREKKERFSLILESASTNQTSMYLCASSKAGGTYEQYFGPGTRLTVT.

The chain recombines TRBV2 with TRBJ1-6; D may be TRBD1 (6 bases). Trimming took 5 bases from V and 10 from J, leaving 9 bases between them. Germline CDR1 reads SNHLY; CDR2 reads FYNNEI. The CDR3 is made up of 12 amino acids. CDR3 in amino acids: CASSTGLSPLHF. For the CDR3, the DNA is TGTGCCAGCAGTACAGGGTTGTCACCCCTCCACTTT.

The chain uses TRBV28 and TRBJ2-3; TRBD1 agrees at 7 bases. CDR3 size: 14 residues. V trimming: 5 bases; J trimming: 0 bases; junction bases outside the gene matches: 2. The V gene's germline CDR1 is MDHEN and CDR2 SYDVKM. CDR3 sequence: CASSPGQSTDTQYF. The CDR3, as DNA: TGTGCCAGCAGTCCGGGACAGAGCACAGATACGCAGTATTTT.

The chain links TRBV5-8 to TRBJ2-1; TRBD2 matches 7 bases. The CDR3 extends over 17 amino acids. Germline V gene sequence: CDR1 SGHTS, CDR2 YDEGEE. Trimming at V came to 0 bases and at J to 0 bases, leaving 6 bases not matched to a gene. CDR3 region: CASSLVGGGSSYNEQFF. The CDR3 coding sequence is TGTGCCAGCAGCTTGGTGGGCGGGGGTAGCTCCTACAATGAGCAGTTCTTC. Full variable domain (outside the CDR3, taken from reference TRBV5-8 and TRBJ2-1): EAGVTQSPTHLIKTRGQQATLRCSPISGHTSVYWYQQALGLGLQFLLWYDEGEERNRGNFPPRFSGRQFPNYSSELNVNALELEDSALYLCASSLVGGGSSYNEQFFGPGTRLTVL.

This chain links TRBV5-6 with TRBJ1-6; D unclear. Germline V CDR1 and CDR2: SGHDT, YYEEEE. This CDR3 has 13 amino acids. The V and J ends lost 2 bases and 10 bases respectively, with 10 bases between them. CDR3 bases: TGTGCCAGCAGCTTTGAGGCGGGATCACCCCTCCACTTT. It is translated as CASSFEAGSPLHF.

The gene calls are TRBV19 and TRBJ2-2; 8 bases match TRBD1. The CDR3 length is 14 residues. V gave up 5 bases and J gave up 2 bases; unmatched junction bases: 1. Germline CDR1 is LNHDA and CDR2 is SQIVND (reference sequence). For the CDR3, the DNA is TGTGCCAGTAGTCAGGGGGCTAACACCGGGGAGCTGTTTTTT. This gives the protein CASSQGANTGELFF.

This clone was seen a few times. In the same sample, other DNA sequences code for this CDR3. The chain links TRBV3-1 (or the pseudogene TRBV3-2) to TRBJ1-1, with D possibly being TRBD1 (6 bases). There are 12 residues in the CDR3. Per germline, CDR1 LGHDT and CDR2 YNNKEL (reference sequence). V was shortened by 4 bases and J by 7 bases, with 10 bases between the two germline ends. CDR3 sequence (DNA): TGTGCCAGCAGCCTCGGACAGTTTGAAGCTTTCTTT. It specifies CASSLGQFEAFF.